This T cell receptor (beta chain) was sequenced in a study of blood T cell repertoires in COVID-19. Germline-derived CDR1 and CDR2 are MGHDK and SYGVNS. Trimming took 3 bases from V and 13 from J; bases not matched to a gene: 6. The CDR3 loop spans 13 amino acids. TCRdb's table, derived via immunoSEQ multiplex PCR, lists solely in-frame clones and lacks some. The sample lists about 91,000 clones, 70% to 85% seen once, with roughly 7.3% in the top ten. This clone was seen a handful of times. The gene calls are TRBV25-1 and TRBJ2-1; TRBD1 matches at 10 bases. This TCR was recovered from a man aged 65 to 79 with acute or convalescent COVID-19. The sequencing sample was made of peripheral blood. CDR3 nucleotide sequence: TGTGCCAGCAGTGACCCGGGACAGGGGTTTCAGTTCTTC. Translating gives CASSDPGQGFQFF.